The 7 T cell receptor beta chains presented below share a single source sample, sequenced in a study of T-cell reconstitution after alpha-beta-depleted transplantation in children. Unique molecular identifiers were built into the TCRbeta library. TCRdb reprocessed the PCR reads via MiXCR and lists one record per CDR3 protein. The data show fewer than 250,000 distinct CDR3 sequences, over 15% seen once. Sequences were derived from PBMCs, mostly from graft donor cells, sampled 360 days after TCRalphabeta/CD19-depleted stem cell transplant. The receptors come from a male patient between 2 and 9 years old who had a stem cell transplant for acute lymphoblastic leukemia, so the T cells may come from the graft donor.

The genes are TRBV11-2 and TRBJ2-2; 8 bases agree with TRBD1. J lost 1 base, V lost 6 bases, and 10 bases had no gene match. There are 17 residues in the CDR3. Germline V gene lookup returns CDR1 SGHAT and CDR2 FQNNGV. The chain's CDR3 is CASRRVRQGMNTGELFF. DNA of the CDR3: TGTGCCAGCAGACGCGTTCGACAGGGGATGAACACCGGGGAGCTGTTTTTT.

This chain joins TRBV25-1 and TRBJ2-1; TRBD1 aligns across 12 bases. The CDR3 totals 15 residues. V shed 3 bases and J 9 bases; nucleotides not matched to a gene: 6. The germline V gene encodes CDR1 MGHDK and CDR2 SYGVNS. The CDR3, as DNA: TGTGCCAGCAGTGACCCGGGACAGGGGGCCGGTGAGCAGTTCTTC. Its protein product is CASSDPGQGAGEQFF.

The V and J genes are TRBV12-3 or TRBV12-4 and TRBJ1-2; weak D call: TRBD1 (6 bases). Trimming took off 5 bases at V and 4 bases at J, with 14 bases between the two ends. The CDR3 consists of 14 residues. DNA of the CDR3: TGTGCCAGCAGTCCTTCCAGGGGTATCTATGGCTACACCTTC. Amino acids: CASSPSRGIYGYTF.

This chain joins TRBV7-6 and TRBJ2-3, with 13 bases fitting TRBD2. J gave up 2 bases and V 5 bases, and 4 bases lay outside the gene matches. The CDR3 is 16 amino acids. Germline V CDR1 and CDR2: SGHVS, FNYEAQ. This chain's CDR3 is CASSLGTSGATDTQYF. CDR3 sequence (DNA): TGTGCCAGCAGCCTGGGGACTAGCGGGGCCACAGATACGCAGTATTTT.

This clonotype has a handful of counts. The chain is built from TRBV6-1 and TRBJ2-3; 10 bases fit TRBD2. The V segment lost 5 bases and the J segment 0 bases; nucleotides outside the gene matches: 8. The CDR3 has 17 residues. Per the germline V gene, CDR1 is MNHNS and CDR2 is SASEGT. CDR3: CASSTGTSVMSTDTQYF. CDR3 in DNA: TGTGCCAGCAGTACCGGGACTAGCGTAATGAGCACAGATACGCAGTATTTT.

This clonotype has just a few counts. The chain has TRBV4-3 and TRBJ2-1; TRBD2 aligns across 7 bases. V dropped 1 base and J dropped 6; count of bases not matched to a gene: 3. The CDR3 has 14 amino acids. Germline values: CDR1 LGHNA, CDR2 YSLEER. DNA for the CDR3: TGCGCCAGCAGCCAAGGACTAGCCGCCAATGAGCAGTTCTTC. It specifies CASSQGLAANEQFF.

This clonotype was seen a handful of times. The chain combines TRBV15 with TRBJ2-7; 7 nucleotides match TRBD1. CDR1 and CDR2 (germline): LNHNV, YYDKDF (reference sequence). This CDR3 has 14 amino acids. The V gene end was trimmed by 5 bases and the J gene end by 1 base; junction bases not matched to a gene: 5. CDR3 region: CATSGETGSYEQYF. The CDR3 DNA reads TGTGCCACCAGCGGGGAGACAGGGTCCTACGAGCAGTACTTC.